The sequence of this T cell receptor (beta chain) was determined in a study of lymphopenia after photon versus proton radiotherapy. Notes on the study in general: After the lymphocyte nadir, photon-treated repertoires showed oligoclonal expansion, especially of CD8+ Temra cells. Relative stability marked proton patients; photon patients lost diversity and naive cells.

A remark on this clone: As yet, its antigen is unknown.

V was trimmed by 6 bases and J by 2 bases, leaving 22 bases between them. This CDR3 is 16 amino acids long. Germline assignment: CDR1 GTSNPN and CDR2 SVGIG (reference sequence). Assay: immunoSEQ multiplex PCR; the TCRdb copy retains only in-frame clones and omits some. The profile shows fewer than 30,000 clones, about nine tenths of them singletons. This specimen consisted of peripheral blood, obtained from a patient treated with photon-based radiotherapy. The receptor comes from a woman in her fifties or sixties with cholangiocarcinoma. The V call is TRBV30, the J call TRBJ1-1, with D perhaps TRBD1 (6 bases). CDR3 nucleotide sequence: TGTGCCTGCAATGACAGGTTTAAGTGGTCAAACACTGAAGCTTTCTTT. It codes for CACNDRFKWSNTEAFF.